Listed below are T cell receptor beta chains from one sample, sequenced in a study of cytomegalovirus exposure and HLA in healthy donors. Data came from immunoSEQ multiplex PCR; TCRdb stores just in-frame clones and leaves some out. The table has 150,000 or so clones, roughly 86% seen once. The sequenced sample consisted of PBMCs. Receptors were obtained from a human donor in good health. Both conserved end residues are part of each CDR3. The D gene is left open where the match is weak. The listing skips clone size in some rows; elsewhere it reads once, few, many or a size class.

cdr3_aa cdr3_nt v_call d_call clone_size j_call
CASSDYPGTEGDTQYF TGCGCCAGCAGTGATTACCCGGGGACAGAGGGAGATACGCAGTATTTT TRBV10-1 TRBD1 - TRBJ2-3
CASSYNPGFAGRAFF TGTGCCAGCAGTTACAACCCGGGGTTTGCAGGACGAGCTTTCTTT TRBV6-5 - - TRBJ1-1
CASSIAGNSYEQYF TGTGCCAGTAGTATTGCAGGCAACTCCTACGAGCAGTACTTC TRBV19 - once TRBJ2-7
CASSPSPEVYGYTF TGTGCCAGCAGCCCGTCTCCGGAGGTCTATGGCTACACCTTC TRBV27 - - TRBJ1-2
CASSQGGTDTYEQYF TGCGCCAGCAGCCAAGGAGGGACAGATACCTACGAGCAGTACTTC TRBV4-1 TRBD1 - TRBJ2-7
CASSRDGGELFF TGTGCCAGCAGTCGGGATGGCGGGGAGCTGTTTTTT TRBV6-6 - - TRBJ2-2
CASSPTSGWGKASYEQYF TGTGCCAGCAGTCCGACTAGCGGGTGGGGAAAGGCCTCCTACGAGCAGTACTTC TRBV28 TRBD2 - TRBJ2-7
CASSLDPASGGLTDTQYF TGCGCCAGCAGCTTGGATCCGGCTAGCGGGGGCCTCACAGATACGCAGTATTTT TRBV5-1 TRBD2 - TRBJ2-3
CASSNRGSSTDTQYF TGTGCCAGCAGTAACAGGGGGTCTAGCACAGATACGCAGTATTTT TRBV6-6 TRBD1 - TRBJ2-3
CASSLGQGLYSNQPQHF TGTGCCAGCAGCTTAGGACAGGGACTGTATAGCAATCAGCCCCAGCATTTT TRBV11-2 TRBD1 once TRBJ1-5
CASIGRGYGYTF TGTGCCAGCATTGGCAGGGGCTATGGCTACACCTTC TRBV6-5 - few TRBJ1-2
CASSRSTGGNQPQHF TGTGCCAGCAGCCGAAGTACGGGGGGAAATCAGCCCCAGCATTTT TRBV27 - few TRBJ1-5
CAWSITGTGGNTEAFF TGTGCCTGGAGTATAACCGGGACAGGGGGAAACACTGAAGCTTTCTTT TRBV30 TRBD1 - TRBJ1-1
CASSPGQGKFSTEAFF TGCGCCAGCAGCCCAGGACAGGGTAAATTTTCCACTGAAGCTTTCTTT TRBV4-1 TRBD1 - TRBJ1-1
CASSVEGSNQPQHF TGTGCCAGCAGTGTTGAGGGTAGCAATCAGCCCCAGCATTTT TRBV2 - - TRBJ1-5
CASSETRTGELFF TGTGCCAGCAGTGAAACGCGGACCGGGGAGCTGTTTTTT TRBV6-5 - - TRBJ2-2
CASKDRNRYGYTF TGTGCCAGTAAGGACAGGAACCGCTATGGCTACACCTTC TRBV19 TRBD1 - TRBJ1-2
CASSRDRGRAYEQYF TGTGCCAGCAGCAGGGACAGGGGGCGGGCCTACGAGCAGTACTTC TRBV5-6 TRBD1 - TRBJ2-7
CASSPGTSHNEQFF TGTGCCAGCAGCCCCGGGACTAGTCACAATGAGCAGTTCTTC TRBV7-8 TRBD2 - TRBJ2-1
CSAYGSDTQYF TGCAGTGCTTACGGGTCAGATACGCAGTATTTT TRBV20-1 - - TRBJ2-3
CASRNTGGLYNEQFF TGTGCCAGCAGAAACACGGGGGGGCTCTACAATGAGCAGTTCTTC TRBV7-2 TRBD2 - TRBJ2-1
CASSGRGSSYNEQFF TGTGCCAGCAGCGGCCGGGGTAGCTCCTACAATGAGCAGTTCTTC TRBV9 - - TRBJ2-1
CASSDRDGYTF TGTGCCAGCAGCGACAGGGACGGCTACACCTTC TRBV2 TRBD1 - TRBJ1-2
CASSDRGGGSSYNEQFF TGTGCCAGCAGTGACCGCGGCGGGGGGAGCTCCTACAATGAGCAGTTCTTC TRBV25-1 TRBD2 - TRBJ2-1
CASGGTGGATGELFF TGTGCTAGTGGTGGGACAGGGGGCGCAACCGGGGAGCTGTTTTTT TRBV12-5 TRBD1 - TRBJ2-2
CASSLQGDTDTEAFF TGTGCCAGCAGCTTGCAAGGGGATACGGACACTGAAGCTTTCTTT TRBV5-6 - - TRBJ1-1
CASSLWQGGSSYNEQFF TGTGCCAGCAGCTTGTGGCAGGGGGGCAGCTCCTACAATGAGCAGTTCTTC TRBV5-6 - - TRBJ2-1
CSGRQGRNTEAFF TGCAGCGGCCGACAGGGGCGGAACACTGAAGCTTTCTTT TRBV29-1 TRBD1 - TRBJ1-1
CASSFLTRVRTDTQYF TGTGCCAGCAGTTTCCTCACGAGGGTCCGCACAGATACGCAGTATTTT TRBV28 - - TRBJ2-3